The 32 T cell receptor beta chains in this list originate from one sample, sequenced in a study of OX40 agonist ivuxolimab in advanced cancers. Using immunoSEQ multiplex PCR, the repertoire was profiled, and TCRdb retains in-frame clones only, with some absent. Among tens of thousands of clones listed, about 91% were seen once. The material sequenced was CD4+ or CD8+ T cells sorted from blood, taken in a trial of the OX40 agonist ivuxolimab. These receptors originate from an adult with an advanced solid tumor such as melanoma, head and neck, liver or kidney cancer.

To note about this clone: At the DNA level, this CDR3 is encoded by other sequences in the same sample as well. This chain uses TRBV6-5 with TRBJ1-2; D perhaps matches TRBD1 (6 bases). V shed 7 bases and J shed 2 bases, with 8 bases lying between them. This CDR3 comprises 12 residues. Per germline, CDR1 MNHEY and CDR2 SVGAGI. CDR3 nucleotide sequence: TGTGCCAGCAAGGGGGACAACTATGGCTACACCTTC. The encoded protein is CASKGDNYGYTF.

The chain has TRBV19 and TRBJ1-1; a possible D gene is TRBD1 (6 bases). This CDR3 has 13 residues. In germline, CDR1 is LNHDA, CDR2 SQIVND (reference sequence). Trimming cost V 4 bases and J 11 bases, with 17 bases left between them. The CDR3 spells CASSNRQERYAFF. As DNA, the CDR3 is TGTGCCAGTAGTAACCGACAGGAGCGGTATGCTTTCTTT.

The chain couples TRBV4-3 to TRBJ1-1; tentatively, D is TRBD1 (5 bases). CDR1 and CDR2 (germline): LGHNA, YSLEER. CDR3 length: 16 amino acids. The V and J ends lost 0 bases and 4 bases respectively, with 15 bases between them. CDR3 sequence: CASSQDPSGRATEAFF. The CDR3 coding sequence is TGCGCCAGCAGCCAAGATCCGTCAGGGAGGGCCACTGAAGCTTTCTTT.

The chain carries TRBV6-4 and TRBJ2-1, with 10 bases that match TRBD2. Losses at the gene ends were 5 bases for V and 4 bases for J; bases not matched to a gene: 8. CDR1 is MRHNA and CDR2 is SNTAGT in the germline V gene. There are 16 residues in the CDR3. CDR3 in DNA: TGTGCCAGCAGTCCCCGGACTAGCGGAGTATACAATGAGCAGTTCTTC. It yields the protein CASSPRTSGVYNEQFF.

This clone was detected a few times. V gene TRBV15 combines with J gene TRBJ2-6; TRBD1 might be the D (5 bases). V lost 5 bases to trimming and J lost 2 bases, with 10 bases between them. CDR1 and CDR2 from the germline V gene are LNHNV and YYDKDF (reference sequence). This CDR3 is 15 amino acids long. The CDR3 protein is CATSPIRAGANVLTF. Here the CDR3 DNA reads TGTGCCACCAGCCCTATCAGGGCTGGGGCCAACGTCCTGACTTTC.

This rearrangement joins TRBV29-1 to TRBJ2-7; D is ambiguous. Germline V gives CDR1 SQVTM, CDR2 ANQGSEA. The V gene lost 6 bases and the J gene lost 5 bases, with 14 bases spanning the gap. The CDR3 is 12 amino acids. CDR3 nucleotides: TGCAGCGTACGGACGCATAGGAACGAGCAGTACTTC. Residues: CSVRTHRNEQYF.

DNA for the CDR3: TGTGCCAGCAGCTTTATAACTAGCGGGGCCCGAACCCTTTACAATGAGCAGTTCTTC. Translation gives CASSFITSGARTLYNEQFF. The genes are TRBV11-2 and TRBJ2-1; 10 nucleotides match TRBD2. Germline trimming cut 3 bases from V and 4 bases from J; bases unmatched to any gene: 15. The germline V gene has CDR1 SGHAT and CDR2 FQNNGV. The CDR3 contains 19 residues.

The chain couples TRBV2 to TRBJ2-1; maybe TRBD2 (7 bases). The CDR3 is 16 amino acids. V was cut by 3 bases and J by 7 bases, with 19 bases left in between. Germline CDR1 SNHLY, CDR2 FYNNEI. CDR3 residues: CASSDLSGGPWNEQFF. CDR3 bases: TGTGCCAGCAGTGATCTATCCGGGGGGCCGTGGAATGAGCAGTTCTTC.

In this sample, this clone turned up a few times. The chain carries TRBV18 and TRBJ2-7, with D possibly being TRBD1 or TRBD2 (5 bases each). Germline V gene sequence: CDR1 KGHSH, CDR2 LQKENI. This CDR3 is built from 14 residues. V was cut by 4 bases and J by 1 base, with 11 bases left in between. The CDR3 region is CASSRGTESYEQYV. The CDR3 coding sequence is TGTGCCAGCTCACGGGGGACGGAATCCTACGAGCAGTACGTC.

V is TRBV11-2 and J is TRBJ2-5, with D hard to call. This CDR3 spans 13 amino acids. With 4 bases removed from V and 5 bases from J, the gap between germline ends came to 11 bases. Germline lookup yields CDR1 SGHAT and CDR2 FQNNGV. The CDR3 loop is CASSSRIGETQYF. The CDR3 DNA reads TGTGCCAGCAGCTCTAGGATTGGGGAGACCCAGTACTTC. Together with reference TRBV11-2 and TRBJ2-5, the CDR3 gives the full variable domain: EAGVAQSPRYKIIEKRQSVAFWCNPISGHATLYWYQQILGQGPKLLIQFQNNGVVDDSQLPKDRFSAERLKGVDSTLKIQPAKLEDSAVYLCASSSRIGETQYFGPGTRLLVL.

A single count supports this clone. The V call is TRBV9, the J call TRBJ2-2; 12 nucleotides match TRBD2. After removal of 4 bases from V and 1 base from J, the junction contained 5 bases not matched to a gene. This CDR3 has 17 amino acids. From germline, CDR1 is SGDLS and CDR2 YYNGEE. The CDR3: CASSSRLAGVNTGELFF. The CDR3 bases are TGTGCCAGCAGCTCCCGACTAGCGGGGGTGAACACCGGGGAGCTGTTTTTT. Variable domain in full (rest from reference TRBV9 and TRBJ2-2): DSGVTQTPKHLITATGQRVTLRCSPRSGDLSVYWYQQSLDQGLQFLIQYYNGEERAKGNILERFSAQQFPDLHSELNLSSLELGDSALYFCASSSRLAGVNTGELFFGEGSRLTVL.

The V and J genes are TRBV7-9 and TRBJ2-1; TRBD2 matches 8 bases. The V and J ends lost 5 bases and 2 bases, in that order; junction bases with no gene match: 5. Germline values: CDR1 SEHNR, CDR2 FQNEAQ (reference sequence). This CDR3 contains 15 residues. The CDR3 DNA sequence: TGTGCCAGCAGCATAGTAGCGGGACCCTACAATGAGCAGTTCTTC. Translation: CASSIVAGPYNEQFF.

J is TRBJ1-5 and V is TRBV7-2, with 7 bases identical to TRBD1. CDR1 is SGHTA, CDR2 FQGNSA, per germline. The V gene end was trimmed by 5 bases and the J gene end by 1 base; junction bases not matched to a gene: 5. The CDR3 spans 15 residues. Written as DNA, the CDR3 is TGTGCCAGCAGCCCTCAGGGACAGAGCAATCAGCCCCAGCATTTT. Amino acid sequence: CASSPQGQSNQPQHF. The variable domain in full, completed from reference TRBV7-2 and TRBJ1-5, reads GAGVSQSPSNKVTEKGKDVELRCDPISGHTALYWYRQSLGQGLEFLIYFQGNSAPDKSGLPSDRFSAERTGGSVSTLTIQRTQQEDSAVYLCASSPQGQSNQPQHFGDGTRLSIL.

The chain employs TRBV2 and TRBJ2-5; D uncertain. The CDR3 is 16 amino acids. Germline lookup yields CDR1 SNHLY and CDR2 FYNNEI. V was pared by 10 bases and J by 0 bases, with 21 bases between. The CDR3 spells CATPRSAARYQETQYF. CDR3 sequence (DNA): TGTGCCACTCCCCGGTCGGCAGCCAGGTACCAAGAGACCCAGTACTTC.

A few counts support this clone. Other DNA variants within this sample encode the same CDR3. This chain connects TRBV2 to TRBJ2-1; D gene unclear. CDR1 and CDR2 (germline): SNHLY, FYNNEI. Trimming removed 6 bases at V and 6 bases at J, with 3 bases between. The CDR3 loop spans 10 amino acids. The CDR3 region is CASRRNEQFF. The CDR3 nucleotides read TGTGCCAGCAGGCGCAATGAGCAGTTCTTC.

CDR3 region: CASSPTSGEQFF. The CDR3 nucleotides are TGTGCCAGCTCACCTACTAGTGGTGAGCAGTTCTTC. The chain recombines TRBV18 with TRBJ2-1; TRBD2 is a possible D gene (5 bases). CDR1 and CDR2 (germline): KGHSH, LQKENI. This CDR3 has 12 residues. V gave up 3 bases and J gave up 9 bases, with 9 bases separating them.

The J gene is TRBJ1-6, the V gene TRBV5-6; no clear D gene. V lost 4 bases and J lost 7, with 12 bases in between. Germline V gene data show CDR1 as SGHDT and CDR2 as YYEEEE. This CDR3 is built from 14 residues. The CDR3, as DNA: TGTGCCAGCAGCCCCCGGTTGGCGAATTCACCCCTCCACTTT. It specifies CASSPRLANSPLHF.

V gene TRBV2 combines with J gene TRBJ1-5; 7 positions agree with TRBD1. The germline V gene has CDR1 SNHLY and CDR2 FYNNEI. The J segment lost 7 bases and the V segment lost 4 bases, leaving 7 bases of the junction unmatched. The CDR3 is 14 amino acids. The CDR3 region has the DNA TGTGCCAGCAGTGTTCAGGGGGTGGGACAGCCCCAGCATTTT. It is translated as CASSVQGVGQPQHF.

Only one count was recorded for this clone. The chain carries TRBV5-6 and TRBJ2-7; no clear D. Trimming left V 1 base short and J 4 bases short, with 6 bases between. The CDR3 runs 12 residues. Germline-derived CDR1 and CDR2 are SGHDT and YYEEEE. This CDR3 reads CASSLRAYEQYF. Here the CDR3 DNA reads TGTGCCAGCAGCTTGCGGGCGTACGAGCAGTACTTC. Filled out from reference TRBV5-6 and TRBJ2-7, the complete variable domain reads DAGVTQSPTHLIKTRGQQVTLRCSPKSGHDTVSWYQQALGQGPQFIFQYYEEEERQRGNFPDRFSGHQFPNYSSELNVNALLLGDSALYLCASSLRAYEQYFGPGTRLTVT.

This sequence joins TRBV18 and TRBJ2-7; a weak D match, TRBD1 (6 bases). The CDR3 spans 12 residues. Germline CDR1 reads KGHSH; CDR2 reads LQKENI. Trimming took 1 base from V and 5 from J, leaving 6 bases between them. The CDR3 DNA is TGTGCCAGCTCACCACAGGGGGACGAGCAGTACGTC. Translated, it gives CASSPQGDEQYV.

This clone appeared a single time. V and J are TRBV19 and TRBJ2-5, with D tentatively TRBD2 (6 bases). CDR3 length equals 14 residues. Germline V gene sequence: CDR1 LNHDA, CDR2 SQIVND (reference sequence). The V end lost 5 bases, the J end lost 2 bases, and 12 bases lay between the germline ends. For the CDR3, the DNA is TGTGCCAGTAGTGGTGCCGGGACTCAAGAGACCCAGTACTTC. As protein: CASSGAGTQETQYF.

The CDR3 is CTSSQGSLAGGPKFF. The DNA of the CDR3 is TGCACCAGCAGCCAAGGAAGCCTAGCGGGAGGGCCAAAGTTCTTC. The rearrangement links TRBV1 to TRBJ2-1; the table's D call TRBD2 went unverified against the DNA. TRBV1 has pseudogene status. CDR3 size: 15 residues.

This clone was recorded only once. The V gene is TRBV5-6, the J gene TRBJ2-7; D not certain. The CDR3 spans 11 residues. From germline, CDR1 is SGHDT and CDR2 YYEEEE. V gave up 4 bases and J gave up 3 bases, with 5 bases separating them. CDR3 in DNA: TGTGCCAGCAGCAGGAACTACGAGCAGTACGTC. Translating it yields CASSRNYEQYV.

About this clone: Germline is not matched at one junction end, which may reflect a read error. This sample includes further DNA sequences coding for the same CDR3. The chain couples TRBV5-1 to TRBJ2-3; weak D call: TRBD2 (5 bases). CDR1 and CDR2 (germline): SGHRS, YFSETQ. This CDR3 comprises 13 residues. The CDR3 region is CASSLASRDTQYF. The CDR3 region has the DNA TGCGCCAGCAGCTTGGCTAGCAGAGATACGCAGTATTTT.

This clone was detected once. The gene calls are TRBV13 and TRBJ2-2, with D perhaps being TRBD1 or TRBD2 (5 bases each). Germline CDR1 is PRHDT and CDR2 is FYEKMQ (reference sequence). V lost 4 bases and J lost 4, with 13 bases in between. The CDR3 runs to 15 residues. The CDR3 spells CASSSRTGGTGELFF. CDR3 DNA sequence: TGTGCCAGCAGCTCCCGAACAGGAGGCACCGGGGAGCTGTTTTTT.

This chain joins TRBV5-1 and TRBJ1-3; D is perhaps TRBD1 (5 bases). V was pared by 7 bases and J by 3 bases, with 11 bases between. Germline V gives CDR1 SGHRS, CDR2 YFSETQ. There are 13 residues in the CDR3. CDR3 in amino acids: CASGPQGGNTIYF. Written as DNA, the CDR3 is TGCGCCAGCGGACCCCAGGGTGGAAACACCATATATTTT.

J is TRBJ1-6 and V is TRBV11-2; D might be TRBD1 (6 bases). With 1 base removed from V and 10 bases from J, the gap between germline ends came to 14 bases. Germline V gene sequence: CDR1 SGHAT, CDR2 FQNNGV. The CDR3 has 15 amino acids. Written as DNA, the CDR3 is TGTGCCAGCAGCTTAGTTGCAGGGGTTCAGTCACCCCTCCACTTT. Residues: CASSLVAGVQSPLHF.

The V call is TRBV9, the J call TRBJ2-5; D not resolved. The CDR3 is 15 residues long. The germline gives CDR1 SGDLS, CDR2 YYNGEE. Trimming stripped 0 bases from V and 5 bases from J, with 14 bases between. The CDR3 DNA reads as TGTGCCAGCAGCGTAGGTCGGGTTACATCGGAGACCCAGTACTTC. It codes for CASSVGRVTSETQYF. Together with reference TRBV9 and TRBJ2-5, the CDR3 gives the full variable domain: DSGVTQTPKHLITATGQRVTLRCSPRSGDLSVYWYQQSLDQGLQFLIQYYNGEERAKGNILERFSAQQFPDLHSELNLSSLELGDSALYFCASSVGRVTSETQYFGPGTRLLVL.

This clone was seen a handful of times. This chain connects TRBV7-9 to TRBJ1-5; no definite D call. This CDR3 has 13 amino acids. The germline V gene has CDR1 SEHNR and CDR2 FQNEAQ (reference sequence). Trimming took 3 bases from V and 5 from J, leaving 8 bases between them. CDR3 in amino acids: CASSFDSYQPQHF. The DNA for the CDR3 is TGTGCCAGCAGCTTTGACTCCTATCAGCCCCAGCATTTT.

CDR3 region: CASSPPTGQGGAGELFF. CDR3 sequence (DNA): TGTGCCAGCAGCCCTCCTACCGGACAGGGAGGGGCCGGGGAGCTGTTTTTT. The chain links TRBV14 to TRBJ2-2; possible D gene TRBD1, 8 bases. V was pared by 4 bases and J by 6 bases, with 21 bases between. The CDR3 runs to 17 residues. Per germline, CDR1 SGHDN and CDR2 FVKESK.

A few counts support this clone. The genes are TRBV7-9 and TRBJ2-7; D unresolved. Germline V CDR1 and CDR2: SEHNR, FQNEAQ (reference sequence). The CDR3 is 11 amino acids. Trimming left V 11 bases short and J 4 bases short, with 12 bases between. The CDR3 is CAAESRYEQYF. Here the CDR3 DNA reads TGTGCCGCGGAGAGTCGGTACGAGCAGTACTTC.

J is TRBJ2-1 and V is TRBV6-6; 7 nucleotides match TRBD1. CDR3 length: 13 amino acids. The germline gives CDR1 MNHNY, CDR2 SVGAGI (reference sequence). The J segment lost 4 bases and the V segment lost 6 bases, leaving 3 bases of the junction unmatched. Written as DNA, the CDR3 is TGTGCCAGCAGGCCGACAGGGTACAATGAGCAGTTCTTC. It translates to CASRPTGYNEQFF.